A single sample gave rise to the 30 T cell receptor beta chains below, sequenced in a study of blood T cell repertoires in COVID-19. The method was immunoSEQ multiplex PCR; TCRdb's version includes in-frame clones alone and lacks a portion of them. The repertoire consists of about 160,000 clones, with about 74% occurring once and the leading ten covering approximately 8%. Sequencing used peripheral blood. These receptors were collected from a man aged 60 to 69 with acute or convalescent COVID-19.

J is TRBJ1-1 and V is TRBV29-1, with D tentatively TRBD1 (5 bases). The CDR3 loop spans 14 amino acids. Per germline, CDR1 SQVTM and CDR2 ANQGSEA. Between the trimmed V and J ends, which lost 1 base and 3 bases, there was a span of 12 bases. CDR3: CSVEGVGADTEAFF. The CDR3 nucleotides read TGCAGCGTTGAAGGCGTAGGGGCGGACACTGAAGCTTTCTTT.

The CDR3 region has the DNA TGTGCCAGCAGCGGGGGACAGATCAATCAGCCCCAGCATTTT. Amino acids: CASSGGQINQPQHF. This chain connects TRBV3-1 (or the pseudogene TRBV3-2) to TRBJ1-5, with 7 bases lining up with TRBD1. Germline CDR1 is LGHDT and CDR2 is YNNKEL (reference sequence). V shed 5 bases and J 3 bases; nucleotides not matched to a gene: 4. The length of the CDR3 is 14 residues.

The V call is TRBV19, the J call TRBJ2-5; weak D call: TRBD1 (5 bases). Germline V gene sequence: CDR1 LNHDA, CDR2 SQIVND (reference sequence). V was shortened by 3 bases and J by 5 bases, with 10 bases between the two germline ends. The length of the CDR3 is 13 residues. The CDR3 loop reads CASSIRVRETQYF. CDR3 sequence (DNA): TGTGCCAGTAGTATCAGGGTCCGGGAGACCCAGTACTTC.

The V and J genes are TRBV11-2 and TRBJ2-3, with 13 bases that match TRBD2. Germline assignment: CDR1 SGHAT and CDR2 FQNNGV. V lost 3 bases and J lost 0; bases outside the gene matches: 0. The CDR3 runs to 16 residues. Here the CDR3 reads CASSLGLAGSTDTQYF. Here the CDR3 DNA reads TGTGCCAGCAGCTTGGGACTAGCGGGGAGCACAGATACGCAGTATTTT.

Of note for this clone: Its ends do not fully match the called genes, so a read error is possible. This chain uses TRBV7-3 with TRBJ2-1, with 11 bases aligning to TRBD2. Germline CDR1 and CDR2: SGHTA and FQGTGA. The CDR3 extends over 15 amino acids. The CDR3 loop is CASSLNALAGGSPVF. The CDR3 nucleotides read TGTGCCAGCAGCTTAAACGCCCTAGCGGGGGGCTCCCCAGTCTTC.

In this sample, this clone turned up once. The chain joins TRBV9 to TRBJ1-6, with a possible D match to TRBD1 (5 bases). The ends were cut back, 4 bases at V and 2 bases at J, with 10 bases in the middle. The germline V gene has CDR1 SGDLS and CDR2 YYNGEE. The CDR3 is 15 amino acids. The CDR3 loop reads CASSPVDTYNSPLHF. CDR3 DNA sequence: TGTGCCAGCAGCCCCGTGGACACCTATAATTCACCCCTCCACTTT.

The sample holds a few counts of this clone. V usage is TRBV7-2 and J usage is TRBJ2-1; 15 nucleotides match TRBD2. Germline V gives CDR1 SGHTA, CDR2 FQGNSA. The CDR3 covers 16 residues. Losses at the gene ends were 4 bases for V and 9 bases for J; bases not matched to a gene: 7. In DNA, the CDR3 is TGTGCCAGCAGCTCTCGGACTAGCGGGGGGGCCACTGAGCAGTTCTTC. It yields the protein CASSSRTSGGATEQFF. The full variable domain, completed using reference TRBV7-2 and TRBJ2-1, is GAGVSQSPSNKVTEKGKDVELRCDPISGHTALYWYRQSLGQGLEFLIYFQGNSAPDKSGLPSDRFSAERTGGSVSTLTIQRTQQEDSAVYLCASSSRTSGGATEQFFGPGTRLTVL.

This clone was seen many times. The V call is TRBV10-3, the J call TRBJ1-5; possible D gene TRBD1, 5 bases. The germline V gene has CDR1 ENHRY and CDR2 SYGVKD. V lost 4 bases and J 1 base, leaving 8 bases between the germline ends. The CDR3 covers 14 residues. The CDR3 sequence: CAISGGVSNQPQHF. The CDR3, as DNA: TGTGCCATCAGTGGGGGGGTAAGCAATCAGCCCCAGCATTTT.

J is TRBJ2-3 and V is TRBV7-6, with D tentatively TRBD1 (5 bases). V lost 4 bases and J 4 bases, leaving 12 bases between the germline ends. This CDR3 is built from 14 residues. Looked up from germline, CDR1 is SGHVS and CDR2 is FNYEAQ. Here the CDR3 DNA reads TGTGCCAGCAGCTACGCAGGGCCTCCAGATACGCAGTATTTT. It encodes CASSYAGPPDTQYF.

The chain couples TRBV28 to TRBJ2-1, with D possibly being TRBD2 (5 bases). Trimming took off 8 bases at V and 0 bases at J, with 8 bases between the two ends. This CDR3 is built from 13 residues. From germline, CDR1 is MDHEN and CDR2 SYDVKM. In DNA, the CDR3 is TGTGCCAGCCTAACTAGCTCCTACAATGAGCAGTTCTTC. Amino acids: CASLTSSYNEQFF. Full variable domain (rest looked up from reference TRBV28 and TRBJ2-1): DVKVTQSSRYLVKRTGEKVFLECVQDMDHENMFWYRQDPGLGLRLIYFSYDVKMKEKGDIPEGYSVSREKKERFSLILESASTNQTSMYLCASLTSSYNEQFFGPGTRLTVL.

The rearrangement joins TRBV6-2 or TRBV6-3 to TRBJ2-5; D ambiguous. CDR3 length: 12 amino acids. Trimming pared 5 bases from V and 5 bases from J, leaving 9 bases between. Germline CDR1 is MNHEY and CDR2 is SVGEGT. The CDR3 loop is CASSPPFETQYF. CDR3 bases: TGTGCCAGCAGTCCCCCTTTTGAGACCCAGTACTTC.

The table lists this clone with a count of one. The chain is built from TRBV18 and TRBJ2-7; TRBD1 matches 8 bases. V shed 5 bases and J 3 bases; nucleotides not matched to a gene: 3. The CDR3 is made up of 13 amino acids. CDR1 and CDR2 (germline): KGHSH, LQKENI. Here the CDR3 reads CASSSDRVYEQYF. CDR3 nucleotides: TGTGCCAGCTCATCGGACAGGGTCTACGAGCAGTACTTC. The full variable domain, its missing parts supplied by reference TRBV18 and TRBJ2-7, is NAGVMQNPRHLVRRRGQEARLRCSPMKGHSHVYWYRQLPEEGLKFMVYLQKENIIDESGMPKERFSAEFPKEGPSILRIQQVVRGDSAAYFCASSSDRVYEQYFGPGTRLTVT.

There are a few counts of this clone. The chain recombines TRBV28 with TRBJ1-1; maybe TRBD1 (5 bases). V was cut by 2 bases and J by 0 bases, with 7 bases left in between. This CDR3 spans 14 amino acids. Germline V gene sequence: CDR1 MDHEN, CDR2 SYDVKM. The CDR3 loop reads CASSLLTVNTEAFF. DNA of the CDR3: TGTGCCAGCAGTTTACTGACAGTGAACACTGAAGCTTTCTTT.

This sequence joins TRBV2 and TRBJ1-1; 11 nucleotides line up with TRBD1. The CDR3 is 14 residues long. The trim removed 3 bases at V and 5 bases at J, leaving 2 bases unmatched. The germline V gene has CDR1 SNHLY and CDR2 FYNNEI. The CDR3 sequence: CASSDGTGGTEAFF. The CDR3 coding sequence is TGTGCCAGCAGTGATGGGACAGGGGGTACTGAAGCTTTCTTT.

V gene TRBV10-1 combines with J gene TRBJ2-5; D not certain. Germline V CDR1 and CDR2: WNHNN, SYGVQD (reference sequence). The CDR3 extends over 14 amino acids. Trimming pared 3 bases from V and 1 base from J, leaving 9 bases between. CDR3 DNA: TGCGCCAGCAGTGATTCCTTTCTCCAAGAGACCCAGTACTTC. It encodes CASSDSFLQETQYF.

The chain employs TRBV5-5 and TRBJ1-5; 9 nucleotides match TRBD1. The J segment lost 3 bases and the V segment lost 1 base, leaving 5 bases of the junction unmatched. CDR1 SGHKS and CDR2 YYEKEE come from the germline V gene (reference sequence). This CDR3 has 16 amino acids. The CDR3 sequence: CASSLFGTGNNQPQHF. The CDR3 bases are TGTGCCAGCAGCTTGTTCGGGACAGGGAACAATCAGCCCCAGCATTTT. Supplemented by reference TRBV5-5 and TRBJ1-5, the full variable domain reads DAGVTQSPTHLIKTRGQQVTLRCSPISGHKSVSWYQQVLGQGPQFIFQYYEKEERGRGNFPDRFSARQFPNYSSELNVNALLLGDSALYLCASSLFGTGNNQPQHFGDGTRLSIL.

This clone was observed a handful of times. The chain combines TRBV2 with TRBJ1-2; the D gene is possibly TRBD1 (5 bases). CDR1 is SNHLY, CDR2 FYNNEI, per germline. The CDR3 consists of 13 residues. V lost 7 bases and J 2 bases, leaving 11 bases between the germline ends. The CDR3: CASKDRQNYGYTF. CDR3 nucleotide sequence: TGTGCCAGCAAGGATAGACAGAACTATGGCTACACCTTC.

The gene calls are TRBV6-5 and TRBJ2-5; 9 bases align to TRBD2. CDR3 size: 14 residues. J gave up 4 bases and V 6 bases, and 6 bases lay outside the gene matches. Germline CDR1 reads MNHEY; CDR2 reads SVGAGI. The CDR3 nucleotides are TGTGCCAGCAGCCCGGGACTAGCCCGAGAGACCCAGTACTTC. This sequence encodes CASSPGLARETQYF.

This chain connects TRBV5-1 to TRBJ2-7; 16 bases are a match to TRBD2. V shed 4 bases and J 6 bases; nucleotides not matched to a gene: 4. This CDR3 has 15 amino acids. Germline CDR1 reads SGHRS; CDR2 reads YFSETQ. CDR3 DNA sequence: TGCGCCAGCAGCCCGGGGACTAGCGGGGGGGTCGAGCAGTACTTC. Protein sequence: CASSPGTSGGVEQYF.

This chain uses TRBV5-1 with TRBJ1-1; maybe TRBD1 (5 bases). The CDR3 covers 15 residues. Trimming left V 0 bases short and J 1 base short, with 10 bases between. Germline V gives CDR1 SGHRS, CDR2 YFSETQ. This CDR3 reads CASSLALGQNTEAFF. CDR3 bases: TGCGCCAGCAGCTTGGCCTTAGGACAGAACACTGAAGCTTTCTTT.

The chain carries TRBV6-5 and TRBJ2-6, with D tentatively TRBD2 (6 bases). Germline V lookup: CDR1 MNHEY, CDR2 SVGAGI. This CDR3 spans 11 amino acids. This CDR3 is CGSGEANVLTF. As DNA, the CDR3 is TGTGGATCGGGGGAGGCCAACGTCCTGACTTTC.

This clone has a handful of counts. J is TRBJ1-4 and V is TRBV19, with unresolved D. CDR1 LNHDA and CDR2 SQIVND come from the germline V gene (reference sequence). This CDR3 spans 15 amino acids. Trimming took 5 bases from V and 6 from J, leaving 16 bases between them. CDR3 in amino acids: CASSPTTRRDEKLFF. The CDR3 DNA sequence: TGTGCCAGTAGTCCTACGACAAGGAGGGATGAAAAACTGTTTTTT.

V is TRBV7-2 and J is TRBJ1-1; TRBD1 matches 7 bases. The V gene's germline CDR1 is SGHTA and CDR2 FQGNSA. The CDR3 has 14 residues. Losses at the gene ends were 3 bases for V and 8 bases for J; bases not matched to a gene: 9. Here the CDR3 DNA reads TGTGCCAGCAGCTTCATTCCGGGACAGAGCGAAGCTTTCTTT. This sequence encodes CASSFIPGQSEAFF. The full variable domain, rest sourced from reference TRBV7-2 and TRBJ1-1, is GAGVSQSPSNKVTEKGKDVELRCDPISGHTALYWYRQSLGQGLEFLIYFQGNSAPDKSGLPSDRFSAERTGGSVSTLTIQRTQQEDSAVYLCASSFIPGQSEAFFGQGTRLTVV.

The chain couples TRBV30 to TRBJ2-1, with 10 bases fitting TRBD2. Losses at the gene ends were 2 bases for V and 4 bases for J; bases not matched to a gene: 8. The CDR3 is 16 amino acids. The germline V gene has CDR1 GTSNPN and CDR2 SVGIG (reference sequence). CDR3: CAWSLKLAGTYNEQFF. The CDR3 DNA reads as TGTGCCTGGAGTTTGAAACTAGCGGGAACATACAATGAGCAGTTCTTC.

This clone showed up just once. V gene TRBV21-1 combines with J gene TRBJ2-2; the DNA was not used to check the table's D call, TRBD2. TRBV21-1 is a pseudogene segment. The length of the CDR3 is 17 residues. This CDR3 is CASSKGKRSANTGELFF. CDR3 nucleotides: TGTGCCAGCAGCAAAGGGAAGAGGTCTGCGAACACCGGGGAGCTGTTTTTT.

V usage is TRBV4-3 and J usage is TRBJ2-1, with D possibly TRBD2 on 7 matching bases. The CDR3 is 14 amino acids. Germline CDR1 is LGHNA and CDR2 is YSLEER. Trimming left V 1 base short and J 10 bases short, with 14 bases between. This CDR3 reads CASSQVEAGAEQFF. In DNA, the CDR3 is TGCGCCAGCAGCCAAGTTGAGGCGGGGGCAGAGCAGTTCTTC.

The V and J genes are TRBV10-3 and TRBJ1-1; D is unresolved. Trimming removed 6 bases from V and 1 base from J, with 9 bases in between. The CDR3 is made up of 13 amino acids. Germline V gene lookup returns CDR1 ENHRY and CDR2 SYGVKD. The CDR3 sequence: CAISTGENTEAFF. For the CDR3, the DNA is TGTGCCATCAGCACCGGGGAGAACACTGAAGCTTTCTTT.

The rearrangement uses TRBV11-1 and TRBJ2-5; no clear D gene. From germline, CDR1 is SGHAT and CDR2 FQDESV (reference sequence). The CDR3 loop spans 15 amino acids. Trimming took 2 bases from V and 4 from J, leaving 14 bases between them. CDR3 protein: CASSLSRERRETQYF. CDR3 bases: TGTGCCAGCAGCTTATCTCGAGAGCGACGAGAGACCCAGTACTTC.

The V gene is TRBV29-1, the J gene TRBJ2-7, with TRBD2 matching over 7 bases. V gave up 1 base and J gave up 4 bases; unmatched junction bases: 7. Germline V gene sequence: CDR1 SQVTM, CDR2 ANQGSEA. The CDR3 loop spans 14 amino acids. The CDR3 protein is CSVEVSGGYYEQYF. CDR3 sequence (DNA): TGCAGCGTTGAAGTATCCGGGGGGTATTACGAGCAGTACTTC.

The chain has TRBV6-1 and TRBJ1-5; a possible D gene is TRBD1 (6 bases). The CDR3 runs to 17 residues. CDR1 is MNHNS and CDR2 is SASEGT in the germline V gene. Trimming took 3 bases from V and 5 from J, leaving 20 bases between them. The CDR3 DNA reads as TGTGCCAGCAGTGAGGCGTTCTACAGGGTCGGACATCAGCCCCAGCATTTT. This encodes CASSEAFYRVGHQPQHF.